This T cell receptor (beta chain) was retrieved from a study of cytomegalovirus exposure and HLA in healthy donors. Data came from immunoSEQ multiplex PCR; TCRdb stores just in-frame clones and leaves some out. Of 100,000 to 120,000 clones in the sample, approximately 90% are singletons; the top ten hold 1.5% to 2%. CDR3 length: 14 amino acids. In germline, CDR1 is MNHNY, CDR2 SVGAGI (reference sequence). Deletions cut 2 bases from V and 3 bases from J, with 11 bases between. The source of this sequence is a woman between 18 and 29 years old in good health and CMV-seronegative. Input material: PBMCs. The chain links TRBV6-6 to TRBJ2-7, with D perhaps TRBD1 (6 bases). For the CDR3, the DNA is TGTGCCAGCAGTTACAGGGGGAAAAACTACGAGCAGTACTTC. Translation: CASSYRGKNYEQYF.